The T cell receptor beta chain described here comes from a study of T cell responses to AZD1222 COVID-19 vaccine. Study outcomes and limitations: Nearly half of spike-specific TCRs reportedly target variant regions that are unmutated in the B.1.351 and B.1.1.7 variants. Across spike, vaccine-associated CD4 TCRs were found, dominant at 160-218 and 743-854.

Profiled with immunoSEQ multiplex PCR; TCRdb holds only in-frame clones, not every one. The sample lists some 45,000 clones, about 90% seen once, with about 40% in the top ten. The J segment lost 6 bases and the V segment lost 7 bases, leaving 3 bases of the junction unmatched. CDR1 and CDR2 (germline): KGHDR, SFDVKD. This CDR3 is built from 14 residues. Turning to this clone: Its cognate antigen is unknown.

The sequence derives from an adult who received the AZD1222 COVID-19 vaccine. The chain is built from TRBV24-1 and TRBJ2-1; 12 bases line up with TRBD2. Sequencing was performed on peripheral blood, taken 28 days after the second AZD1222 dose. The CDR3 sequence: CATSGLAGTNEQFF. DNA of the CDR3: TGTGCCACCAGCGGACTAGCGGGGACCAATGAGCAGTTCTTC.